This is a list of T cell receptor beta chains from one sample in a study of cytomegalovirus exposure and HLA in healthy donors. The data were produced by immunoSEQ multiplex PCR, yet TCRdb's version contains in-frame clones alone and is incomplete. In the table there are some 110,000 clones, roughly 79% of which are singletons. Input material: PBMCs. All receptors come from a man aged 55 to 70 in good health and CMV-seropositive. Each CDR3 is given with its conserved first and last residue. D genes are given only for firm matches. Rows may omit the clone size; those that give it use once, few, many or a size class.

v_gene	d_gene	abundance	j_gene	CDR3nt	CDR3aa
TRBV2	-	-	TRBJ2-7	TGTGCCAGCAGTGAAACGGGGAGACCCACCTACGAGCAGTACTTC	CASSETGRPTYEQYF
TRBV7-2	-	-	TRBJ2-3	TGTGCCAGCAGCTTTCCCGGGGTAGATACGCAGTATTTT	CASSFPGVDTQYF
TRBV7-3	-	few	TRBJ1-1	TGTGCCAGCAGCTCGGACAGGAACACTGAAGCTTTCTTT	CASSSDRNTEAFF
TRBV5-4	TRBD2	-	TRBJ2-4	TGTGCCAGCTACCCGAGGGAGGCGGGGGTGGGCATTCAGTACTTC	CASYPREAGVGIQYF
TRBV18	-	-	TRBJ2-3	TGTGCCAGCTCACGAGGCAGAAACCCGCCGGATACGCAGTATTTT	CASSRGRNPPDTQYF
TRBV5-1	-	few	TRBJ1-2	TGCGCCAGCAGCCCCCCTGACAGCTATGGCTACACCTTC	CASSPPDSYGYTF
TRBV29-1	TRBD1	few	TRBJ1-1	TGCAGCTCCGACAGGGGGCAGGGGACTGAAGCTTTCTTT	CSSDRGQGTEAFF
TRBV21-1	-	-	TRBJ2-1	TGTGCCAGCAGCCCGCGGGCCCGGGCCCATGAGCAGTTCTTC	CASSPRARAHEQFF
TRBV29-1	-	few	TRBJ2-2	TGCAGCGTATCAGGCACCGGGGAGCTGTTTTTT	CSVSGTGELFF
TRBV5-1	-	once	TRBJ2-4	TGCGCCAGCAGCTTGGAGGCAGGGCCAAACATTCAGTACTTC	CASSLEAGPNIQYF
TRBV6-6	-	-	TRBJ1-1	TGTGTCAGCACCGACGGGACAAAGAACACTGAAGCTTTCTTT	CVSTDGTKNTEAFF
TRBV5-6	TRBD1	once	TRBJ2-5	TGTGCCAGCAGGCGTCCGGGACAGGGAGGAGAGACCCAGTACTTC	CASRRPGQGGETQYF
TRBV27	TRBD1	-	TRBJ1-2	TGTGCCAGCAGTTTAGCAGGGACAGAAGACTTATATGGCTACACCTTC	CASSLAGTEDLYGYTF
TRBV7-2	TRBD1	-	TRBJ1-5	TGTGCCAGCAGCTTAGCGTCATTTAGGACAGGGATCAATCAGCCCCAGCATTTT	CASSLASFRTGINQPQHF
TRBV19	TRBD2	-	TRBJ2-1	TGTGCCACCACGTGGGGGTGGAATAGCGGGGGGAAAACCTACAATGAGCAGTTCTTC	CATTWGWNSGGKTYNEQFF
TRBV10-3	TRBD2	-	TRBJ2-3	TGTGCCATCAACCCGGAAGAGCGGGGGCTCACAGATACGCAGTATTTT	CAINPEERGLTDTQYF
TRBV27	-	-	TRBJ1-3	TGTGCCAGCAGTTCACAGGTCGGTGGAAACACCATATATTTT	CASSSQVGGNTIYF
TRBV6-6	-	-	TRBJ2-5	TGTGCCAGCAGCGGGGGTGAGACCCAGTACTTC	CASSGGETQYF
TRBV28	-	-	TRBJ1-2	TGTGCCACGTACAGGGCCTATGGCTACACCTTC	CATYRAYGYTF
TRBV25-1	TRBD1	-	TRBJ1-1	TGTGCCAGCAGAGGGACAGCTTACACTGAAGCTTTCTTT	CASRGTAYTEAFF
TRBV10-1	-	-	TRBJ1-2	TGCGCCAGCAGTGACAGGGCCAGACGGGGCTACACCTTC	CASSDRARRGYTF
TRBV27	-	-	TRBJ2-3	TGTGCCAGCATCCCCTCGACAGCTAGCACAGATACGCAGTATTTT	CASIPSTASTDTQYF
TRBV29-1	-	-	TRBJ2-5	TGCAGCGTTGAAGATGCCCGGGAGCCCCAAGAGACCCAGTACTTC	CSVEDAREPQETQYF
TRBV18	TRBD2	-	TRBJ2-1	TGTGCCAGCTCACCACCTGGACTATCGGGAGGTGAGCAGTTCTTC	CASSPPGLSGGEQFF
TRBV4-3	-	few	TRBJ1-6	TGCGCCAGCAGCCAAGAGGCCGGTGGGGCCGCTTCACCCCTCCACTTT	CASSQEAGGAASPLHF
TRBV9	TRBD2	-	TRBJ2-3	TGTGCCAGCAGCGTAGCTACGTTCGGGGGGGGCACAGATACGCAGTATTTT	CASSVATFGGGTDTQYF
TRBV23-1	-	-	TRBJ2-3	TGCGCCAGCAGTCAATCCCGCCTTGCGGGGGCCGGGGATACGCAGTATTTT	CASSQSRLAGAGDTQYF
TRBV7-2	TRBD2	-	TRBJ2-1	TGTGCCAGCAGCTTAGGAGCGGGGGGGCATGAGCAGTTCTTC	CASSLGAGGHEQFF
TRBV5-1	-	-	TRBJ2-3	TGCGCCAGCAGCTCCTCGGGGAGCTCCCGAGATACGCAGTATTTT	CASSSSGSSRDTQYF
TRBV7-6	TRBD2	once	TRBJ2-5	TGTGCCAGCAGCAGGGGGGTAGGGACTAGCGGCATGCAAGAGACCCAGTACTTC	CASSRGVGTSGMQETQYF
TRBV5-8	-	-	TRBJ1-4	TGTGCCAGCAGCGCCCCGGACAGAAGGCTTGAAAAACTGTTTTTT	CASSAPDRRLEKLFF
TRBV6-1	-	-	TRBJ1-1	TGTGCCAGCAGTCCTGGAGGGGCGAACACTGAAGCTTTCTTT	CASSPGGANTEAFF
TRBV5-1	TRBD1	-	TRBJ1-2	TGCGCCAGCAGCCTAGAGACAGGGCAGGGACCTACTACTGGCTACACCTTC	CASSLETGQGPTTGYTF
TRBV4-1	-	-	TRBJ1-2	TGCGCCAGCAGCCAAGTTATGGGGGCTGAGTATGGCTACACCTTC	CASSQVMGAEYGYTF
TRBV29-1	TRBD2	-	TRBJ2-7	TGCAGCGTCGCACGAACTAGCGGGGGGGCCTGGGATTACTACGAGCAGTACTTC	CSVARTSGGAWDYYEQYF
TRBV5-1	-	-	TRBJ2-1	TGCGCCAGCAGCGCCGGGGGTTGGTCCTACAATGAGCAGTTCTTC	CASSAGGWSYNEQFF
TRBV14	-	-	TRBJ1-1	TGTGCCAGCAGCCTCCAGGGGAACACTGAAGCTTTCTTT	CASSLQGNTEAFF
TRBV5-1	TRBD2	-	TRBJ2-3	TGCGCCAGCAGCTTAGTACGGGCTAGCGGGGGATATACGCAGTATTTT	CASSLVRASGGYTQYF
TRBV5-4	-	once	TRBJ1-2	TGTGCCAGCAGCTCGGATCCAGGGCAATATGGCTACACCTTC	CASSSDPGQYGYTF
TRBV9	-	-	TRBJ1-6	TGTGCCAGCAGCGTAGATGAGGGTATGCCTCCTTGGTCACCCCTCCACTTT	CASSVDEGMPPWSPLHF
TRBV6-5	-	-	TRBJ2-7	TGTGCCAGCAGTGACAGGAGGGGGGGGCAGTACTTC	CASSDRRGGQYF
TRBV5-1	-	few	TRBJ1-4	TGCGCCAGCAGGAATCCCCAGGGCAGTGAAAAACTGTTTTTT	CASRNPQGSEKLFF
TRBV10-3	-	-	TRBJ2-3	TGTGCCATCAGTGAGTTAGGGGCCGGAGATACGCAGTATTTT	CAISELGAGDTQYF
TRBV15	-	-	TRBJ2-1	TGTGCCACCAGCAGAGATCTGGGGGCCCCGGAGCAGTTCTTC	CATSRDLGAPEQFF
TRBV7-2	TRBD2	once	TRBJ2-5	TGTGCCAGCAGCTTAGAGGTAGCGGGGGGCGGGTACCAAGAGACCCAGTACTTC	CASSLEVAGGGYQETQYF
TRBV6-1	-	-	TRBJ2-5	TGTGCCAGCAGTGAAGCGGGCGTCACCGAGACCCAGTACTTC	CASSEAGVTETQYF
TRBV5-1	TRBD1	-	TRBJ1-2	TGCGCCAGCAGCTTGGGCGACAGGGATGGCTACACCTTC	CASSLGDRDGYTF